The 14 T cell receptor beta chains presented below share a single source sample, sequenced in a study of CD8 T cells in acute hepatitis C reinfection. Time point here: naive CD8 control sorted from an acute-time-point sample. TCRdb's copy holds only in-frame clones and misses some; the assay was immunoSEQ multiplex PCR. The sample shows approximately 39,000 clones, around nine tenths of them seen only once. The sequencing input was naive CD8+ T cells from PBMCs. The receptors come from a man younger than 45 with chronic hepatitis C.

As to this clone: One end of the junction does not line up with germline, which may come from a read error. The chain carries TRBV7-6 and TRBJ2-2; D assignment may be TRBD1 or TRBD2 (5 bases each). Germline-derived CDR1 and CDR2 are SGHVS and FNYEAQ. The CDR3 runs 16 residues. CDR3 region: CASSKRQTTNTRELFF. The DNA of the CDR3 is TGTGCCAGCAGCAAACGACAGACTACGAACACCAGGGAGCTGTTTTTT.

This clone has a single count. V usage is TRBV4-1 and J usage is TRBJ2-7; 9 positions match TRBD2. Germline trimming cut 4 bases from V and 4 bases from J; bases unmatched to any gene: 2. Germline-derived CDR1 and CDR2 are MGHRA and YSYEKL. CDR3 length: 13 amino acids. The CDR3 reads CASSPGLAYEQYF. The CDR3 coding sequence is TGCGCCAGCAGCCCGGGACTAGCTTACGAGCAGTACTTC.

This chain connects TRBV2 to TRBJ2-7, with D hard to call. V was pared by 3 bases and J by 1 base, with 7 bases between. Germline V gives CDR1 SNHLY, CDR2 FYNNEI. The CDR3 sequence is 13 residues long. The CDR3 DNA reads TGTGCCAGCAGTGAGGACGTATCCTACGAGCAGTACTTC. It yields the protein CASSEDVSYEQYF.

The chain links TRBV10-1 to TRBJ2-3; either TRBD1 or TRBD2 may supply D (5 bases each). The ends were cut back, 4 bases at V and 0 bases at J, with 11 bases in the middle. The length of the CDR3 is 15 residues. Germline CDR1 reads WNHNN; CDR2 reads SYGVQD (reference sequence). CDR3 coding DNA: TGCGCCAGCAGTGTAAGGGACCCCAGCACAGATACGCAGTATTTT. Its translation: CASSVRDPSTDTQYF.

The rearrangement uses TRBV21-1 and TRBJ1-5; the D call TRBD1 from the table was never checked on the DNA. TRBV21-1 is annotated as a pseudogene. The length of the CDR3 is 15 residues. The CDR3 nucleotides are TGTGCCAGCAGCAAAGTGGACAGAACTCATCAGCCCCAGCATTTT. Protein product: CASSKVDRTHQPQHF.

The chain uses TRBV23-1 and TRBJ1-1; D perhaps matches TRBD1 (5 bases). TRBV23-1 is assigned to the ORF class and has an uncertain function. V dropped 3 bases and J dropped 1 base, with 15 bases sitting between them. The CDR3 has 16 amino acids. This CDR3 is CASSHTGAMQNTEAFF. The CDR3 DNA sequence: TGCGCCAGCAGTCATACCGGGGCCATGCAGAACACTGAAGCTTTCTTT.

This sequence joins TRBV9 and TRBJ2-7, with TRBD2 as a possible D gene (5 bases). The CDR3 extends over 14 amino acids. Germline assignment: CDR1 SGDLS and CDR2 YYNGEE. V shed 2 bases and J shed 7 bases, with 16 bases lying between them. This CDR3 is CASSVEGSGWEQYF. CDR3 sequence (DNA): TGTGCCAGCAGCGTTGAGGGCTCGGGATGGGAGCAGTACTTC.

The chain has TRBV9 and TRBJ2-7; 7 nucleotides line up with TRBD1. Germline V gives CDR1 SGDLS, CDR2 YYNGEE. This CDR3 spans 15 amino acids. After removal of 4 bases from V and 4 bases from J, the junction contained 11 bases not matched to a gene. CDR3 bases: TGTGCCAGCAGCCCCCAGGGGGACGTATCTTACGAGCAGTACTTC. Encoded protein: CASSPQGDVSYEQYF. Together with reference TRBV9 and TRBJ2-7, the CDR3 gives the full variable domain: DSGVTQTPKHLITATGQRVTLRCSPRSGDLSVYWYQQSLDQGLQFLIQYYNGEERAKGNILERFSAQQFPDLHSELNLSSLELGDSALYFCASSPQGDVSYEQYFGPGTRLTVT.

This chain connects TRBV2 to TRBJ2-3, with D uncertain. The germline V gene encodes CDR1 SNHLY and CDR2 FYNNEI. The CDR3 consists of 13 residues. The V gene lost 4 bases and the J gene lost 2 bases, with 7 bases spanning the gap. The CDR3 reads CASSVQTTDTQYF. The CDR3 DNA follows: TGTGCCAGCAGTGTACAGACCACAGATACGCAGTATTTT.

The V and J genes are TRBV11-2 and TRBJ1-1; D remains unclear. The V gene lost 5 bases and the J gene lost 5 bases, with 12 bases spanning the gap. Germline V gives CDR1 SGHAT, CDR2 FQNNGV. The CDR3 covers 13 residues. CDR3 protein: CASSPSPGTEAFF. In DNA, the CDR3 is TGTGCCAGCAGCCCGTCACCGGGTACTGAAGCTTTCTTT.

The chain recombines TRBV18 with TRBJ1-1, with a tentative D call TRBD1 (5 bases). Looked up from germline, CDR1 is KGHSH and CDR2 is LQKENI. Trimming took 4 bases from V and 0 from J, leaving 15 bases between them. The CDR3 runs 16 residues. For the CDR3, the DNA is TGTGCCAGCTCACATGCAGACAGACATCTGAACACTGAAGCTTTCTTT. Translation: CASSHADRHLNTEAFF. Supplemented by reference TRBV18 and TRBJ1-1, the full variable domain reads NAGVMQNPRHLVRRRGQEARLRCSPMKGHSHVYWYRQLPEEGLKFMVYLQKENIIDESGMPKERFSAEFPKEGPSILRIQQVVRGDSAAYFCASSHADRHLNTEAFFGQGTRLTVV.

The V call is TRBV7-8, the J call TRBJ2-1; 7 bases are shared with TRBD2. Germline V gene lookup returns CDR1 SGHVS and CDR2 FQNEAQ. V trimming: 1 base; J trimming: 2 bases; junction bases outside the gene matches: 17. This CDR3 region has 20 residues. The CDR3 loop is CASSLGPRASGPDTYNEQFF. The DNA of the CDR3 is TGTGCCAGCAGCTTAGGCCCTCGAGCTAGCGGACCCGATACCTACAATGAGCAGTTCTTC.

This chain connects TRBV7-9 to TRBJ2-1; D is perhaps TRBD2 (6 bases). The CDR3 contains 17 residues. Germline V gene lookup returns CDR1 SEHNR and CDR2 FQNEAQ (reference sequence). V was clipped by 4 bases and J by 1 base, with 17 bases between them. CDR3 DNA sequence: TGTGCCAGCAGCTCAAACTCAGCGGGCCCTTCCTACAATGAGCAGTTCTTC. This encodes CASSSNSAGPSYNEQFF. The variable domain in full, with the rest retrieved from reference TRBV7-9 and TRBJ2-1, is DTGVSQNPRHKITKRGQNVTFRCDPISEHNRLYWYRQTLGQGPEFLTYFQNEAQLEKSRLLSDRFSAERPKGSFSTLEIQRTEQGDSAMYLCASSSNSAGPSYNEQFFGPGTRLTVL.

The chain carries TRBV4-2 and TRBJ2-7; D possibly corresponds to TRBD2 (5 bases). The CDR3 extends over 14 amino acids. V shed 0 bases and J shed 4 bases, with 10 bases lying between them. Germline values: CDR1 LGHNA, CDR2 YNFKEQ. The CDR3 spells CASSQEGRGYEQYF. In nucleotides, the CDR3 is TGTGCCAGCAGCCAAGAAGGCCGGGGATACGAGCAGTACTTC.